This TCR beta chain was recovered during a study of shared clonotypes between healthy human individuals. In regard to this clone: What it binds is unknown.

Findings of the study overall: Shared clonotypes: about 5% naive CD4, under 4% naive CD8, about 2.5% memory CD4, approximately 0.37% memory CD8. Incompleteness in sorted-subset sequencing, despite large depth, was shown by rarefaction. Generation probability values for non-shared clonotypes were lower than those for clonotypes shared by all four donors.

Deep was the level at which the assay was run. Sequencing was performed with immunoSEQ multiplex PCR; in TCRdb, only in-frame clones are kept and a portion is missing. Of fewer than 3 million clones listed, about 90% were seen once; the top ten hold 0.37%. This clonotype was obtained from a young man in good health. Some clones in this sample may be carry-over from other donors' samples. Sequencing input: naive CD4+ T cells from PBMCs. Documented subset: CD45RA+ positively selected.

The CDR3 region is CASSYTGGWETQYF. The CDR3 bases are TGTGCCAGCAGTTACACAGGGGGTTGGGAGACCCAGTACTTC. The J gene is TRBJ2-5, the V gene TRBV6-5, with 8 bases that match TRBD1. Germline lookup yields CDR1 MNHEY and CDR2 SVGAGI. J gave up 5 bases and V 2 bases, and 4 bases lay outside the gene matches. The CDR3 sequence is 14 residues long.